One sample yielded the 8 T cell receptor beta chains listed below, sequenced in a study of T-cell reconstitution after alpha-beta-depleted transplantation in children (dated by TCRdb to 2016 to 2018). Library prep was done by PCR. Instrument used: Illumina HiSeq 2500. To normalize quantification of the TCRbeta repertoire, the TCR libraries were built with molecular barcoding that relied on unique molecular identifiers. TCRdb itself trimmed the public reads at Q25 with fastp, ran MiXCR and retained productive beta chains. Rows with a matching CDR3 protein are joined into one entry that keeps the most common DNA and genes. The sample profile shows some 87,000 distinct CDR3 sequences; around 16% of them were found once. The ten largest clones take up around a fifth of the sample. The treatment or condition label, as the study defines it: allogeneic hematopoietic cell transplantation with graft depleted of TCRalphabeta T cells and CD19 B cells.

Material: PBMCs, mostly from graft donor cells, obtained 180 days after TCRalphabeta/CD19-depleted stem cell transplant. The source is a male patient aged 2-9 years who had a stem cell transplant for acute lymphoblastic leukemia, so the T cells may come from the graft donor.

This clonotype was detected only a few times. The chain carries TRBV12-3 or TRBV12-4 and TRBJ2-7; either TRBD1 or TRBD2 may supply D (6 bases each). Trimming removed 7 bases at V and 4 bases at J, with 11 bases between. The CDR3 covers 12 residues. Here the CDR3 reads CASTLGGYEQYF. In DNA form, the CDR3 reads TGTGCCAGCACCCTAGGGGGGTACGAGCAGTACTTC.

The rearrangement joins TRBV4-2 to TRBJ1-5, with TRBD1 as a possible D gene (6 bases). This CDR3 region has 16 residues. The V gene lost 0 bases and the J gene lost 4 bases, with 13 bases spanning the gap. Germline values: CDR1 LGHNA, CDR2 YNFKEQ. The CDR3 region is CASSQELRTDNQPQHF. As DNA, the CDR3 is TGTGCCAGCAGCCAAGAGTTAAGGACAGATAATCAGCCCCAGCATTTT.

This rearrangement joins TRBV20-1 to TRBJ1-1, with a weak D call TRBD1 (5 bases). Germline CDR1 is DFQATT and CDR2 is SNEGSKA (reference sequence). V was shortened by 2 bases and J by 1 base, with 17 bases between the two germline ends. The CDR3 loop spans 16 amino acids. DNA of the CDR3: TGCAGTGCTAGATCTCCTTGGGGCAATAGGAACACTGAAGCTTTCTTT. This encodes CSARSPWGNRNTEAFF.

This clonotype was counted between two and nine times. The CDR3 region is CASSIEVHDRGRETQYF. For the CDR3, the DNA is TGTGCCAGCAGCATAGAAGTCCATGACAGGGGGCGGGAGACCCAGTACTTC. This sequence joins TRBV7-6 and TRBJ2-5; 10 nucleotides agree with TRBD1. The germline CDR1 and CDR2 sequences are SGHVS and FNYEAQ. The junction had 14 bases not matched to a gene; V was cut back by 5 bases and J by 5 bases. This CDR3 comprises 17 residues.

This clonotype was detected a few times. The V and J genes are TRBV5-1 and TRBJ2-7, with D possibly matching TRBD1 (6 bases). Trimming cost V 2 bases and J 5 bases, with 8 bases left between them. The CDR3 totals 12 residues. Germline CDR1 reads SGHRS; CDR2 reads YFSETQ. Here the CDR3 reads CASSFQGNEQYF. CDR3 sequence (DNA): TGCGCCAGCAGCTTCCAGGGGAACGAGCAGTACTTC.

The V gene is TRBV7-9, the J gene TRBJ2-3; D is undetermined. The ends were cut back, 1 base at V and 4 bases at J, with 3 bases in the middle. CDR3 length equals 12 residues. Germline V gives CDR1 SEHNR, CDR2 FQNEAQ (reference sequence). The CDR3 DNA reads as TGTGCCAGCAGCTTAGATTCAGATACGCAGTATTTT. Translating gives CASSLDSDTQYF.

This clonotype has more than one count but fewer than ten. The V gene is TRBV7-2, the J gene TRBJ2-7; TRBD1 matches 9 bases. J was trimmed by 6 bases and V by 5 bases; bases with no gene match: 11. Germline V lookup: CDR1 SGHTA, CDR2 FQGNSA. The CDR3 covers 15 residues. Here the CDR3 reads CASSLDRGGYSEQYF. CDR3 coding DNA: TGTGCCAGCAGCCTAGACAGGGGGGGATACTCCGAGCAGTACTTC.

This clonotype was seen a handful of times. The chain has TRBV7-6 and TRBJ2-3, with a possible D match to TRBD1 (5 bases). Germline loops: CDR1 SGHVS, CDR2 FNYEAQ. Trimming pared 1 base from V and 6 bases from J, leaving 14 bases between. The CDR3 is 15 residues long. CDR3 sequence: CASSLGQGRRDTQYF. The CDR3 DNA reads as TGTGCCAGCAGCTTAGGGCAGGGCCGCCGGGATACGCAGTATTTT.